The TCR beta chain under discussion was sequenced for a study of molecular identifiers for immune sequencing clone quantification. Notes on the study in general: Clones that exceeded 20 RNA copies held over 99% of effector molecules, yet under 1% in naive cells.

TCRdb re-called the PCR reads with MiXCR, one entry per CDR3 protein. The sample lists about 320,000 distinct CDR3 sequences, roughly a fifth occurring once. V lost 2 bases to trimming and J lost 7 bases; unmatched junction nucleotides: 11. This CDR3 contains 15 residues. Germline V gene lookup returns CDR1 SGHAT and CDR2 FQNNGV. Turning to this clonotype: Its antigen is unknown.

This clonotype was sampled from a human donor in good health. Some libraries in this study had Jurkat cell RNA spiked in. Sequenced: naive CD8+ T cells from blood, with Jurkat cell RNA spiked in. As for subset: FACS-sorted CD8+CD4-CCR7+CD45RA+ naive T cells. The chain uses TRBV11-2 and TRBJ2-7; 7 nucleotides align to TRBD1. This CDR3 reads CASSLTGTVYREQYF. The CDR3, as DNA: TGTGCCAGCAGCTTAACCGGGACAGTCTATAGGGAGCAGTACTTC.